Listed here are 16 T cell receptor beta chains from one sample, sequenced in a study of radiation and T cells in renal cell carcinoma. The protocol was immunoSEQ multiplex PCR, while the TCRdb copy is restricted to in-frame clones and leaves out a portion. The top ten clones hold approximately 3% of a sample with some 110,000 clones, 80% to 85% of them seen once. Noted time point: baseline pretreatment blood. Sample treatment: 15 Gy SBRT to primary tumor, nephrectomy 4 weeks later. The sample consisted of blood, taken from a patient whose treatment included radiotherapy and nephrectomy. The receptors shown here come from a woman in her sixties or seventies with renal cell carcinoma.

The chain links TRBV11-2 to TRBJ1-2, with D uncertain. CDR3 length: 12 amino acids. In germline, CDR1 is SGHAT, CDR2 FQNNGV. V gave up 6 bases and J gave up 4 bases, with 9 bases separating them. CDR3 region: CASSLRTYGYTF. The CDR3 DNA is TGTGCCAGCAGTTTGCGGACCTATGGCTACACCTTC.

The chain uses TRBV4-2 and TRBJ1-1; D may be TRBD1 (5 bases). Germline assignment: CDR1 LGHNA and CDR2 YNFKEQ. V lost 0 bases and J 1 base, leaving 12 bases between the germline ends. The CDR3 contains 16 residues. CDR3 DNA: TGTGCCAGCAGCCAAGAATTGGGGGGGACGAACACTGAAGCTTTCTTT. This gives the protein CASSQELGGTNTEAFF.

J is TRBJ2-3 and V is TRBV7-9; tentative D call: TRBD1 (6 bases). V lost 6 bases to trimming and J lost 4 bases, with 11 bases between them. Per germline, CDR1 SEHNR and CDR2 FQNEAQ (reference sequence). This CDR3 contains 13 residues. The CDR3 sequence is CASREQGPDTQYF. CDR3 coding DNA: TGTGCCAGCAGGGAACAGGGACCAGATACGCAGTATTTT.

This clone was observed once. This chain connects TRBV23-1 to TRBJ2-2; D is perhaps TRBD1 (5 bases). TRBV23-1 is placed among ORFs of uncertain function. Trimming took off 8 bases at V and 4 bases at J, with 17 bases between the two ends. The CDR3 runs 15 residues. The CDR3 DNA is TGCGCCAGCGGAACCAGCGCAGGGCCCACCGGGGAGCTGTTTTTT. As protein: CASGTSAGPTGELFF.

The chain joins TRBV11-2 to TRBJ2-7; D gene uncertain. CDR3 size: 11 residues. Trimming stripped 1 base from V and 12 bases from J, with 10 bases between. Per the germline V gene, CDR1 is SGHAT and CDR2 is FQNNGV. The CDR3, as DNA: TGTGCCAGCAGCTTAGCTGGATCGGTGTACTTC. Translated: CASSLAGSVYF.

The chain has TRBV6-1 and TRBJ1-2, with D hard to call. Germline CDR1 and CDR2: MNHNS and SASEGT. Trimming pared 2 bases from V and 4 bases from J, leaving 8 bases between. The CDR3 is 13 residues long. The CDR3 bases are TGTGCCAGCAGTGAACCGCCCAGCTATGGCTACACCTTC. Translating gives CASSEPPSYGYTF.

The genes are TRBV5-1 and TRBJ2-1; D not certain. The CDR3 has 14 amino acids. The germline gives CDR1 SGHRS, CDR2 YFSETQ. V was pared by 3 bases and J by 0 bases, with 7 bases between. The CDR3 nucleotides are TGCGCCAGCAGCTCGGAAAGCTCCTACAATGAGCAGTTCTTC. Amino acid sequence: CASSSESSYNEQFF. The full variable domain, completed using reference TRBV5-1 and TRBJ2-1, is KAGVTQTPRYLIKTRGQQVTLSCSPISGHRSVSWYQQTPGQGLQFLFEYFSETQRNKGNFPGRFSGRQFSNSRSEMNVSTLELGDSALYLCASSSESSYNEQFFGPGTRLTVL.

This clone has more than one count but fewer than ten. Additional DNA sequences in this sample encode the identical CDR3. J is TRBJ1-4 and V is TRBV27, with 7 nucleotides matching TRBD1. Germline V gene data show CDR1 as MNHEY and CDR2 as SMNVEV (reference sequence). V shed 5 bases and J 3 bases; nucleotides not matched to a gene: 3. This CDR3 has 14 amino acids. The CDR3, as DNA: TGTGCCAGCAGTAGGGACAGACCTAATGAAAAACTGTTTTTT. Translating gives CASSRDRPNEKLFF.

The chain employs TRBV18 and TRBJ2-1; D perhaps matches TRBD2 (6 bases). The CDR3 length is 15 residues. Trimming pared 3 bases from V and 6 bases from J, leaving 15 bases between. Germline-derived CDR1 and CDR2 are KGHSH and LQKENI. CDR3 loop: CASSPFSGGINEQFF. In nucleotides, the CDR3 is TGTGCCAGCTCACCCTTTAGCGGAGGTATCAATGAGCAGTTCTTC.

This sequence joins TRBV27 and TRBJ2-7; 10 bases fit TRBD2. This CDR3 region has 13 residues. The germline CDR1 and CDR2 sequences are MNHEY and SMNVEV (reference sequence). Unmatched junction bases numbered 2, after V lost 7 bases and J lost 2 bases. As DNA, the CDR3 is TGTGCCAGCACCGGGACTAGCGCCTACGAGCAGTACTTC. Its protein product is CASTGTSAYEQYF.

The chain recombines TRBV4-1 with TRBJ1-1; D gene unclear. Between the trimmed V and J ends, which lost 3 bases and 3 bases, there was a span of 11 bases. Germline-derived CDR1 and CDR2 are MGHRA and YSYEKL. This CDR3 spans 14 amino acids. The CDR3 sequence: CASSHTVGDTEAFF. The CDR3 nucleotides read TGCGCCAGCAGCCACACTGTAGGCGACACTGAAGCTTTCTTT.

The chain has TRBV5-8 and TRBJ2-2; TRBD2 matches 11 bases. This CDR3 has 16 residues. Germline values: CDR1 SGHTS, CDR2 YDEGEE. Losses at the gene ends were 5 bases for V and 5 bases for J; bases not matched to a gene: 8. Here the CDR3 reads CASSLTSGDRTGELFF. The CDR3 region has the DNA TGTGCCAGCAGTCTGACTAGCGGGGACCGGACCGGGGAGCTGTTTTTT.

This clone was observed a handful of times. V is TRBV4-1 and J is TRBJ1-5, with a possible D match to TRBD1 (5 bases). Germline values: CDR1 MGHRA, CDR2 YSYEKL. V shed 0 bases and J shed 11 bases, with 11 bases lying between them. This CDR3 is 13 amino acids long. This CDR3 reads CASSQDLQGAQHF. CDR3 coding DNA: TGCGCCAGCAGCCAAGATCTTCAGGGAGCCCAGCATTTT.

The rearrangement joins TRBV27 to TRBJ1-1; no clear D gene. With 5 bases removed from V and 0 bases from J, the gap between germline ends came to 10 bases. The CDR3 has 14 residues. Germline values: CDR1 MNHEY, CDR2 SMNVEV (reference sequence). The CDR3 DNA follows: TGTGCCAGCAGTCCGGCACCCATGAACACTGAAGCTTTCTTT. This translates into CASSPAPMNTEAFF.

This chain connects TRBV5-4 to TRBJ1-2, with D uncertain. Germline V gene sequence: CDR1 SGHNT, CDR2 YYREEE (reference sequence). V dropped 0 bases and J dropped 8 bases, with 8 bases sitting between them. This CDR3 has 12 amino acids. CDR3 sequence: CASSLEGRGYTF. The CDR3 DNA follows: TGTGCCAGCAGCTTGGAAGGGAGGGGCTACACCTTC.

This chain joins TRBV5-1 and TRBJ2-2; D remains unclear. The CDR3 is made up of 13 amino acids. Deletions cut 4 bases from V and 8 bases from J, with 12 bases between. Germline lookup yields CDR1 SGHRS and CDR2 YFSETQ. The CDR3 loop is CASSVDPLGELFF. The CDR3 DNA reads as TGCGCCAGCAGCGTGGACCCTTTAGGGGAGCTGTTTTTT.